This record looks at one T cell receptor beta chain sequence and its context. Its target is unknown. From germline, CDR1 is DFQATT and CDR2 SNEGSKA (reference sequence). CDR3 length: 16 residues. TCRdb reanalyzed the 5' RACE reads, giving one entry per CDR3 protein sequence and no DNA. The sample data list 500,000 to 600,000 distinct CDR3 sequences. This sample was taken from a study of T cells expressing NK-cell markers. About the study: The eight sequenced donors comprised seven who were HCMV-seropositive and one who was seronegative.

Study outcomes and limitations: These clonotypes also led the CD3+CD56-NKG2C+ fraction in a handful of donors.

The V call is TRBV20-1, the J call TRBJ1-6; TCRdb's D call, TRBD1, is unchecked because there is no DNA. This TCR was recovered from a man aged 18 to 29 in good health. Specimen: blood T cells: a sorted CD56 or NKG2C T cell subset, CD4+ or CD8+ T cells, or bulk PBMC T cells (not recorded which). The CDR3 loop reads CSARDFGQGANSPLHF.